This is a list of T cell receptor beta chains from one sample in a study of blood T cells in healthy people across ages. TCRdb recomputed calls from the 5' RACE reads with MiXCR, one row per CDR3 protein. The table lists approximately 1.5 million distinct CDR3 sequences, roughly 43% of them singletons. The sample was blood. Receptor source: a woman aged 18 to 35 in good health. Each CDR3 is given with its conserved first and last residue. D genes are given only for firm matches. Only part of the rows carry a size: once, few, many, or a class if the clone is expanded.

V gene	J gene	D gene	clone size	CDR3 protein	CDR3 DNA
TRBV20-1	TRBJ1-2	TRBD1	NA	CSAENAGQGADGCTF	TGCAGTGCTGAAAACGCGGGACAGGGTGCTGATGGCTGCACCTTC
TRBV20-1	TRBJ1-2	TRBD1	few	CSAGQGPTTYGYTF	TGCAGTGCTGGACAGGGGCCGACGACGTATGGCTACACCTTC
TRBV7-9	TRBJ2-3	NA	few	CASSLGWTSTDTQYF	TGTGCCAGCAGCTTAGGGTGGACTAGCACAGATACGCAGTATTTT
TRBV7-2	TRBJ2-5	NA	few	CASSVDRQETQYF	TGTGCCAGCAGCGTAGACAGGCAAGAGACCCAGTACTTC
TRBV6-2/TRBV6-3	TRBJ1-5	NA	few	CASSSSRRADQPQHF	TGTGCCAGCAGTTCTAGCCGACGGGCGGATCAGCCCCAGCATTTT
TRBV5-1	TRBJ2-3	NA	NA	CASSLEVATDTQYF	TGCGCCAGCAGCTTGGAAGTTGCCACAGATACGCAGTATTTT
TRBV10-3	TRBJ2-7	NA	NA	CAISEGGGAASEQYF	TGTGCCATCAGTGAAGGTGGGGGGGCCGCGAGTGAGCAGTACTTC
TRBV7-9	TRBJ2-5	TRBD1	few	CASSPGTVEETQYF	TGTGCCAGCAGCCCGGGGACAGTAGAAGAGACCCAGTACTTC
TRBV7-9	TRBJ2-1	NA	few	CASSPRGTPLDEQFF	TGTGCCAGCAGCCCGCGAGGGACACCCCTCGATGAGCAGTTCTTC
TRBV6-1	TRBJ1-2	NA	NA	CASSAVLAGADGYTF	TGTGCCAGCAGTGCAGTCCTCGCGGGAGCAGATGGCTACACCTTC
TRBV3-1	TRBJ2-3	NA	NA	CASSRHLQSTDTQYF	TGTGCCAGCAGCAGACACCTCCAAAGCACAGATACGCAGTATTTT
TRBV7-2	TRBJ2-5	NA	NA	CASSVARGNEQYF	TGTGCCAGCAGCGTTGCTAGAGGCAATGAGCAGTACTTC
TRBV29-1	TRBJ1-2	NA	few	CSVMQLNYYGYTF	TGCAGCGTTATGCAACTTAACTACTATGGCTACACCTTC
TRBV9	TRBJ2-1	TRBD2	NA	CASSSSGGYSLNEQFF	TGTGCCAGCAGCTCTAGCGGGGGCTACTCCTTAAATGAGCAGTTCTTC
TRBV12-3/TRBV12-4	TRBJ2-5	TRBD1	NA	CASSLTGGQWEAQYF	TGTGCCAGCAGCTTAACAGGGGGCCAGTGGGAGGCCCAGTACTTC
TRBV4-2	TRBJ2-1	NA	NA	CASSQPRGLFDEQFF	TGTGCCAGCAGCCAACCTAGGGGGTTATTCGATGAGCAGTTCTTC
TRBV6-2/TRBV6-3	TRBJ1-2	NA	many	CASSYIQGYGYTF	TGTGCCAGCAGTTACATCCAAGGGTACGGCTACACCTTC
TRBV20-1	TRBJ2-3	NA	NA	CSAWTPTSTDTQYF	TGCAGTGCTTGGACACCTACTAGCACAGATACGCAGTATTTT
TRBV6-6	TRBJ1-2	NA	few	CASSYTSGISGYTF	TGTGCCAGCAGTTACACCTCTGGGATTAGTGGCTACACCTTC
TRBV6-2/TRBV6-3	TRBJ1-2	NA	few	CASREPDEDFNYGYTF	TGTGCCAGCAGGGAACCAGACGAGGATTTTAACTATGGCTACACCTTC
TRBV7-9	TRBJ2-7	TRBD2	NA	CASSSSGTSGTSGVGEQYF	TGTGCCAGCAGCTCATCCGGGACTAGCGGGACTTCAGGCGTCGGCGAGCAGTACTTC
TRBV5-1	TRBJ1-1	NA	NA	CASSLSRSRSTEAFF	TGCGCCAGCAGCTTGAGCAGGTCTAGAAGTACTGAAGCTTTCTTT
TRBV7-2	TRBJ2-1	TRBD2	NA	CASSLGGSGKYNEQFF	TGTGCCAGCAGCTTAGGCGGTAGCGGGAAATACAATGAGCAGTTCTTC
TRBV25-1	TRBJ1-2	NA	few	CASSDGGGTNYGYTF	TGTGCCAGCAGTGACGGGGGAGGTACCAACTATGGCTACACCTTC
TRBV6-2/TRBV6-3	TRBJ2-7	NA	NA	CASSHRLLSYEQYF	TGTGCCAGCAGTCACCGACTCCTCTCCTACGAGCAGTACTTC
TRBV5-1	TRBJ1-1	TRBD1	many	CASSRTGGDTEAFF	TGCGCCAGCAGTCGGACAGGGGGCGACACTGAAGCTTTCTTT
TRBV2	TRBJ1-5	NA	few	CASSVRWNQPQHF	TGTGCCAGCAGCGTTAGGTGGAATCAGCCCCAGCATTTT
TRBV25-1	TRBJ1-3	NA	few	CASSDFPYGNTIYF	TGTGCCAGCAGTGACTTTCCCTATGGAAACACCATATATTTT
TRBV7-9	TRBJ2-2	NA	once	CASTSTLRGTGELFF	TGTGCCAGCACCAGCACCCTTCGCGGGACCGGGGAGCTGTTTTTT
TRBV6-5	TRBJ1-5	TRBD1	once	CASSYIRGRQPQHF	TGTGCCAGCAGTTACATCAGGGGGCGTCAGCCCCAGCATTTT
TRBV6-6	TRBJ1-5	NA	NA	CASRPKQGIADQPQHF	TGTGCCAGTAGACCTAAACAGGGTATAGCTGATCAGCCCCAGCATTTT
TRBV6-6	TRBJ2-7	TRBD1	NA	CASSHDRVGEQYF	TGTGCCAGCAGCCACGACAGGGTAGGCGAGCAGTACTTC
TRBV6-2/TRBV6-3	TRBJ1-1	NA	NA	CASTTDWHEAFF	TGTGCCAGCACCACCGATTGGCATGAAGCTTTCTTT
TRBV29-1	TRBJ2-3	NA	NA	CSVEDTRSSTDTQYF	TGCAGCGTTGAAGATACGAGGTCTAGCACAGATACGCAGTATTTT
TRBV29-1	TRBJ2-7	NA	many	CSVQVSYEQYF	TGCAGCGTGCAAGTTTCCTACGAGCAGTACTTC
TRBV6-6	TRBJ1-2	TRBD1	NA	CASSYGDRRSDGYTF	TGTGCCAGCAGTTACGGGGACAGGAGGAGCGATGGCTACACCTTC
TRBV4-1	TRBJ2-7	NA	NA	CASSHGLASNYEQYF	TGCGCCAGCAGCCACGGCCTGGCTTCTAACTACGAGCAGTACTTC
TRBV27	TRBJ2-3	NA	NA	CASSPARWDLSDTQYF	TGTGCCAGCTCCCCTGCTCGGTGGGACCTGTCAGATACGCAGTATTTT
TRBV7-6	TRBJ1-4	NA	NA	CASSSRQPGCEKLFF	TGTGCCAGCAGTTCTCGACAGCCGGGGTGTGAAAAACTGTTTTTT
TRBV9	TRBJ2-3	NA	NA	CASSVATLGADTQYF	TGTGCCAGCAGCGTAGCCACTCTAGGTGCAGATACGCAGTATTTT
TRBV4-3	TRBJ2-2	NA	few	CASSSRTENTGELFF	TGCGCCAGCAGCTCCCGGACAGAGAACACCGGGGAGCTGTTTTTT